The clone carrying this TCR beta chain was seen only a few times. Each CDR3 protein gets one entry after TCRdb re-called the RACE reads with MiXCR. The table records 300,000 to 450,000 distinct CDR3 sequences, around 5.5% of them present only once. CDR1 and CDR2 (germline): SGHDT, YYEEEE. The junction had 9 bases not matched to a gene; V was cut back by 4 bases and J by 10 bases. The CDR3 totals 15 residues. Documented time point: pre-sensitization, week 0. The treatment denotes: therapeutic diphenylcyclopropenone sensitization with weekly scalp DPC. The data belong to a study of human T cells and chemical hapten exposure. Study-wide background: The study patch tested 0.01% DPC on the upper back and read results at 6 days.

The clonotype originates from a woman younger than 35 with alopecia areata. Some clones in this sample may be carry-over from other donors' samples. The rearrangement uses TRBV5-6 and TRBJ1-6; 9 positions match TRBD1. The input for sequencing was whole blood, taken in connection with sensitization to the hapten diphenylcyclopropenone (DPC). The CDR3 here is CASSRGQGIISPLHF. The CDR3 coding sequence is TGTGCCAGCAGCCGCGGACAGGGGATAATATCACCCCTCCACTTT.